This T cell receptor (beta chain) was recovered during a study of beta chain features in type 1 diabetes. Turning to this clone: What it recognizes is unknown.

CDR3 size: 15 residues. The ends were cut back, 0 bases at V and 2 bases at J, with 9 bases in the middle. Germline CDR1 reads MGHRA; CDR2 reads YSYEKL. What was sequenced were expressed TCRB transcripts, since all of the isolated RNA had been reverse transcribed. The table came from immunoSEQ multiplex PCR; TCRdb's copy has only in-frame clones and leaves some out. The sample has roughly 300,000 clones, 7% to 9% seen once. Study-wide results and caveats: Type 1 diabetes patients had VDJ junctions that carried fewer insertions and more deletions.

The source material was central memory CD4+ T cells from blood. The sequence came from a young woman in good health. This chain connects TRBV4-1 to TRBJ2-3; D remains ambiguous. CDR3 region: CASSQDSTYTDTQYF. In DNA form, the CDR3 reads TGCGCCAGCAGCCAAGACTCTACGTACACAGATACGCAGTATTTT.